The 21 T cell receptor beta chains reported below all come from one sample, sequenced in a study of blood T cell repertoires in COVID-19. TCRdb's copy holds only in-frame clones and misses some; the assay was immunoSEQ multiplex PCR. The sample consists of some 70,000 clones, around 86% of them appearing once. Sequenced input: peripheral blood. The receptors shown here come from a man aged 45-65 years with active COVID-19.

The chain links TRBV28 to TRBJ2-4; TRBD1 matches 9 bases. The germline CDR1 and CDR2 sequences are MDHEN and SYDVKM. This CDR3 is built from 15 residues. V lost 6 bases to trimming and J lost 3 bases; unmatched junction nucleotides: 6. The DNA of the CDR3 is TGTGCCAGCAGGCCCGGACAGGGGCTCAAAAACATTCAGTACTTC. Amino acid sequence: CASRPGQGLKNIQYF.

This CDR3 is CASSQARGRVYYGYTF. The DNA for the CDR3 is TGTGCCAGCAGCCAAGCCCGAGGGCGGGTGTACTATGGCTACACCTTC. The chain couples TRBV3-1 (or the pseudogene TRBV3-2) to TRBJ1-2; D not resolved. Germline CDR1 is LGHDT and CDR2 is YNNKEL (reference sequence). Trimming left V 1 base short and J 3 bases short, with 15 bases between. This CDR3 contains 16 residues.

J is TRBJ1-1 and V is TRBV19; D is unresolved. Germline-derived CDR1 and CDR2 are LNHDA and SQIVND (reference sequence). The CDR3 is 15 amino acids. V was clipped by 3 bases and J by 5 bases, with 16 bases between them. CDR3 sequence (DNA): TGTGCCAGTAGTATTGGCCCCTCGGCGGGGACTGAAGCTTTCTTT. Its protein product is CASSIGPSAGTEAFF.

The chain combines TRBV3-1 (or the pseudogene TRBV3-2) with TRBJ2-1; TRBD1 agrees at 9 bases. V was pared by 3 bases and J by 14 bases, with 5 bases of the junction left unmatched. CDR1 and CDR2 from the germline V gene are LGHDT and YNNKEL (reference sequence). The CDR3 is 12 residues long. The CDR3 bases are TGTGCCAGCAGCCAGGGACAGGGACCCGAGTTCTTC. Amino acid sequence: CASSQGQGPEFF.

This clone was found a few times. The rearrangement uses TRBV5-6 and TRBJ2-1, with 7 bases lining up with TRBD2. V lost 5 bases to trimming and J lost 0 bases; unmatched junction nucleotides: 11. Germline values: CDR1 SGHDT, CDR2 YYEEEE. This CDR3 contains 17 residues. The CDR3 DNA follows: TGTGCCAGCAGTTACGCGAAGGGACTACCCTCCTACAATGAGCAGTTCTTC. It is translated as CASSYAKGLPSYNEQFF.

V gene TRBV7-2 combines with J gene TRBJ2-1, with TRBD2 matching over 7 bases. Germline values: CDR1 SGHTA, CDR2 FQGNSA. CDR3 length equals 15 residues. Trimming took 5 bases from V and 6 from J; bases not matched to a gene: 10. Here the CDR3 reads CASSPRQGLVNEQFF. The DNA of the CDR3 is TGTGCCAGCAGCCCGAGACAAGGACTAGTCAATGAGCAGTTCTTC.

The chain is built from TRBV7-9 and TRBJ1-5, with D hard to call. Germline V CDR1 and CDR2: SEHNR, FQNEAQ (reference sequence). The CDR3 loop spans 14 amino acids. V dropped 0 bases and J dropped 4 bases, with 7 bases sitting between them. This CDR3 reads CASSLAAVNQPQHF. Written as DNA, the CDR3 is TGTGCCAGCAGCTTAGCGGCGGTAAATCAGCCCCAGCATTTT.

V usage is TRBV20-1 and J usage is TRBJ1-2; D possibly corresponds to TRBD1 (5 bases). From germline, CDR1 is DFQATT and CDR2 SNEGSKA (reference sequence). V lost 3 bases, J lost 0 bases, and 17 bases lay in between. The CDR3 has 16 residues. CDR3 loop: CSASRAGGGANYGYTF. In DNA form, the CDR3 reads TGCAGTGCTAGTAGGGCCGGGGGGGGAGCTAACTATGGCTACACCTTC.

The chain uses TRBV30 and TRBJ1-1; tentatively, D is TRBD1 (6 bases). Germline V gene sequence: CDR1 GTSNPN, CDR2 SVGIG (reference sequence). The CDR3 is 12 residues long. V dropped 6 bases and J dropped 4 bases, with 12 bases sitting between them. CDR3 residues: CACPGQSTEAFF. CDR3 DNA: TGTGCCTGCCCGGGACAATCCACTGAAGCTTTCTTT.

The J gene is TRBJ2-3, the V gene TRBV19; 11 bases map to TRBD1. The CDR3 sequence is 17 residues long. Trimming at V came to 6 bases and at J to 2 bases, leaving 10 bases not matched to a gene. Germline V gene data show CDR1 as LNHDA and CDR2 as SQIVND (reference sequence). CDR3 residues: CASRLGQGAAITDTQYF. The CDR3 DNA reads TGTGCCAGTAGGCTTGGACAGGGGGCGGCAATCACAGATACGCAGTATTTT.

The chain recombines TRBV24-1 with TRBJ1-2; 7 nucleotides line up with TRBD1. The CDR3 loop spans 15 amino acids. V trimming: 3 bases; J trimming: 6 bases; junction bases outside the gene matches: 9. CDR1 and CDR2 from the germline V gene are KGHDR and SFDVKD. CDR3 sequence (DNA): TGTGCCACCAGTGATCCTCTGACAGGGAAGGATGGCTACACCTTC. Its protein is CATSDPLTGKDGYTF.

Here the CDR3 reads CATSPGTSGPLGNEQFF. Here the CDR3 DNA reads TGTGCCACCAGCCCCGGGACTAGCGGGCCGCTGGGGAATGAGCAGTTCTTC. The J gene is TRBJ2-1, the V gene TRBV24-1, with 12 bases lining up with TRBD2. J gave up 7 bases and V 7 bases, and 13 bases lay outside the gene matches. This CDR3 comprises 17 residues. The V gene's germline CDR1 is KGHDR and CDR2 SFDVKD.

Only a few counts were recorded for this clone. The rearrangement joins TRBV6-4 to TRBJ2-3; 8 bases map to TRBD1. From germline, CDR1 is MRHNA and CDR2 SNTAGT. The CDR3 runs 16 residues. V was clipped by 3 bases and J by 1 base; unmatched bases: 6. The CDR3 bases are TGTGCCAGCAGTGAAGGGGTGGACAGGGGCACAGATACGCAGTATTTT. As protein: CASSEGVDRGTDTQYF.

The CDR3 bases are TGTGCCAGCAGCGGACGGACATTCACAGATACGCAGTATTTT. Translated, it gives CASSGRTFTDTQYF. This chain joins TRBV7-2 and TRBJ2-3; tentative D call: TRBD1 (5 bases). Germline V gene lookup returns CDR1 SGHTA and CDR2 FQGNSA. The CDR3 length is 14 residues. Trimming stripped 5 bases from V and 2 bases from J, with 11 bases between.

The chain links TRBV28 to TRBJ1-1; 7 positions agree with TRBD1. Looked up from germline, CDR1 is MDHEN and CDR2 is SYDVKM. Trimming took 7 bases from V and 1 from J; bases not matched to a gene: 9. This CDR3 comprises 15 residues. This CDR3 reads CASNPPGQRNTEAFF. DNA of the CDR3: TGTGCCAGCAACCCACCGGGACAGCGGAACACTGAAGCTTTCTTT.

Ten or more counts support this clone. The chain employs TRBV5-1 and TRBJ1-5; D gene uncertain. Trimming removed 5 bases from V and 1 base from J, with 10 bases in between. Germline V CDR1 and CDR2: SGHRS, YFSETQ. This CDR3 region has 14 residues. This CDR3 is CASSSDGSNQPQHF. DNA for the CDR3: TGCGCCAGCAGTTCCGACGGGAGCAATCAGCCCCAGCATTTT.

V is TRBV7-9 and J is TRBJ1-3; no clear D. CDR3 length: 13 residues. The V gene's germline CDR1 is SEHNR and CDR2 FQNEAQ (reference sequence). V dropped 3 bases and J dropped 4 bases, with 7 bases sitting between them. The CDR3 loop is CASSLSAGNTIYF. CDR3 DNA: TGTGCCAGCAGCTTGAGTGCAGGAAACACCATATATTTT.

The chain has TRBV7-9 and TRBJ2-5; tentatively, D is TRBD2 (6 bases). CDR1 and CDR2 from the germline V gene are SEHNR and FQNEAQ (reference sequence). This CDR3 contains 19 residues. The V gene lost 1 base and the J gene lost 3 bases, with 24 bases spanning the gap. The CDR3 loop is CASSLGGGALTTAKETQYF. CDR3 coding DNA: TGTGCCAGCAGCTTAGGCGGCGGGGCCTTAACCACGGCTAAAGAGACCCAGTACTTC.

This clone occurred a few times. The chain has TRBV30 and TRBJ2-3; TRBD1 matches at 7 bases. V shed 0 bases, J shed 5 bases, and the junction held 14 bases outside the gene matches. CDR3 size: 17 residues. CDR1 and CDR2 from the germline V gene are GTSNPN and SVGIG (reference sequence). The CDR3: CAWSVRTGRGAGDTQYF. The CDR3 nucleotides read TGTGCCTGGAGTGTACGGACAGGCAGGGGTGCAGGAGATACGCAGTATTTT.

V usage is TRBV5-5 and J usage is TRBJ1-5; a possible D gene is TRBD1 (5 bases). The CDR3 is made up of 14 amino acids. CDR1 SGHKS and CDR2 YYEKEE come from the germline V gene (reference sequence). The ends were cut back, 1 base at V and 3 bases at J, with 8 bases in the middle. This CDR3 is CASSLRRDNQPQHF. In DNA, the CDR3 is TGTGCCAGCAGCTTGCGCAGGGACAATCAGCCCCAGCATTTT.

The chain couples TRBV5-1 to TRBJ2-1; TRBD2 matches at 12 bases. This CDR3 is built from 16 residues. The V gene end was trimmed by 2 bases and the J gene end by 8 bases; junction bases not matched to a gene: 8. Germline V CDR1 and CDR2: SGHRS, YFSETQ. In DNA form, the CDR3 reads TGCGCCAGCAGCTTAGGGCCTAGCGGGAGGGCTGATGAGCAGTTCTTC. The encoded protein is CASSLGPSGRADEQFF.